Shown below are 10 T cell receptor beta chains from a single sample sequenced in a study of blood T cell repertoires in COVID-19. Some clones are missing from TCRdb's copy, which holds only in-frame ones; the method was immunoSEQ multiplex PCR. The table shows roughly 190,000 clones, with approximately 73% occurring only once. Sequenced material: PBMCs or T cells enriched from blood (not recorded which). Every receptor here comes from a woman between 50 and 59 years old with acute COVID-19.

This chain joins TRBV6-5 and TRBJ1-1, with D unclear. Germline loops: CDR1 MNHEY, CDR2 SVGAGI. The germline V and J ends were trimmed by 5 bases and 0 bases, with 13 bases remaining between them. This CDR3 spans 15 amino acids. CDR3 protein: CASSLLAFVNTEAFF. In nucleotides, the CDR3 is TGTGCCAGCAGTCTATTAGCTTTTGTGAACACTGAAGCTTTCTTT.

The rearrangement uses TRBV6-5 and TRBJ2-7, with D hard to call. The CDR3 runs 11 residues. Looked up from germline, CDR1 is MNHEY and CDR2 is SVGAGI. V lost 8 bases to trimming and J lost 2 bases, with 7 bases between them. CDR3 sequence (DNA): TGTGCCAGCGGCACCCCCTACGAGCAGTACGTC. Translated, it gives CASGTPYEQYV.

The chain is built from TRBV5-1 and TRBJ2-3; 11 bases fit TRBD2. This CDR3 contains 15 residues. Unmatched junction bases numbered 7, after V lost 4 bases and J lost 6 bases. Germline lookup yields CDR1 SGHRS and CDR2 YFSETQ. The CDR3 reads CASSDLAGGGDTQYF. CDR3 coding DNA: TGCGCCAGCAGCGACCTAGCGGGGGGCGGGGATACGCAGTATTTT.

The CDR3 region is CASSLTTGKLFF. The CDR3 nucleotides read TGTGCCAGCAGCTTAACCACGGGAAAACTGTTTTTT. The chain carries TRBV5-4 and TRBJ1-4; D is undetermined. The V gene's germline CDR1 is SGHNT and CDR2 YYREEE (reference sequence). Trimming stripped 2 bases from V and 10 bases from J, with 9 bases between. The CDR3 contains 12 residues.

This rearrangement joins TRBV7-9 to TRBJ1-1; the D is unclear. The CDR3 is 16 amino acids. From germline, CDR1 is SEHNR and CDR2 FQNEAQ (reference sequence). The V end lost 1 base, the J end lost 4 bases, and 16 bases lay between the germline ends. CDR3 bases: TGTGCCAGCAGCTTAGAATTCCTGAGTTCTGTCACTGAAGCTTTCTTT. Amino acid sequence: CASSLEFLSSVTEAFF.

The chain recombines TRBV21-1 with TRBJ2-1; the DNA was not compared with TRBD2, the D call given in the table. TRBV21-1 is a pseudogene locus. CDR3 length: 17 amino acids. The CDR3 bases are TGTGCCAGCAGCAAAGCGAGGTGGGGGAGGACCTACAATGAGCAGTTCTTC. Protein: CASSKARWGRTYNEQFF.

The J gene is TRBJ1-3, the V gene TRBV10-1, with TRBD1 as a possible D gene (6 bases). The V gene's germline CDR1 is WNHNN and CDR2 SYGVQD (reference sequence). The CDR3 loop spans 16 amino acids. Trimming removed 6 bases at V and 0 bases at J, with 15 bases between. The CDR3 nucleotides are TGCGCCAGCAGCGGTCCCGGACAGAGCTCTGGAAACACCATATATTTT. The encoded protein is CASSGPGQSSGNTIYF.

The V call is TRBV11-2, the J call TRBJ1-1; 9 bases line up with TRBD1. Trimming took 3 bases from V and 6 from J; bases not matched to a gene: 5. CDR1 is SGHAT, CDR2 FQNNGV, per germline. The CDR3 sequence is 14 residues long. The CDR3 DNA sequence: TGTGCCAGCAGCTTTAACAGGGGGCCACCTGAAGCTTTCTTT. This codes for CASSFNRGPPEAFF.

J is TRBJ1-1 and V is TRBV7-2, with 9 bases that match TRBD1. V shed 6 bases, J shed 8 bases, and the junction held 10 bases outside the gene matches. Germline CDR1 reads SGHTA; CDR2 reads FQGNSA. The CDR3 consists of 14 residues. CDR3 protein: CASRSQITGGEAFF. The CDR3 region has the DNA TGTGCCAGCAGATCCCAAATTACAGGGGGCGAAGCTTTCTTT.

Concerning this clone itself: Other DNA sequences of this sample code for an identical CDR3. V gene TRBV30 combines with J gene TRBJ1-2; TRBD1 might be the D (5 bases). Trimming removed 0 bases from V and 2 bases from J, with 7 bases in between. CDR1 is GTSNPN and CDR2 is SVGIG in the germline V gene (reference sequence). The CDR3 consists of 13 residues. The CDR3 DNA sequence: TGTGCCTGGAGTGTTGGGGCAAACTATGGCTACACCTTC. Translation: CAWSVGANYGYTF.